This T cell receptor beta chain originates from a study of T cell responses to AZD1222 COVID-19 vaccine. The CDR3 runs 15 residues. Trimming stripped 10 bases from V and 0 bases from J, with 16 bases between. Germline lookup yields CDR1 SNHLY and CDR2 FYNNEI. TCRdb's copy holds only in-frame clones and misses some; the assay was immunoSEQ multiplex PCR. Of roughly 120,000 clones in the sample, roughly nine tenths were seen once. The input for sequencing was peripheral blood, taken on day 0 of AZD1222 vaccination. The receptor was isolated from an adult in good health. The rearrangement joins TRBV2 to TRBJ1-5; D uncertain. CDR3 protein: CATSPVGNSNQPQHF. In nucleotides, the CDR3 is TGTGCCACCAGCCCCGTAGGGAATAGCAATCAGCCCCAGCATTTT.